These 26 T cell receptor beta chains were all obtained from the same sample, sequenced in a study of OX40 agonist ivuxolimab in advanced cancers. Data came from immunoSEQ multiplex PCR; TCRdb stores just in-frame clones and leaves some out. The sample contains 65,000 to 75,000 clones, approximately 81% of which appear only once. The specimen was CD4+ or CD8+ T cells sorted from blood, collected in a trial of the OX40 agonist ivuxolimab. The receptors were gathered from an adult with an advanced solid tumor such as melanoma, head and neck, liver or kidney cancer.

The chain links TRBV4-1 to TRBJ2-3; the match to TRBD2 covers 14 bases. The trim removed 1 base at V and 2 bases at J, leaving 8 bases unmatched. The CDR3 runs 19 residues. The germline V gene encodes CDR1 MGHRA and CDR2 YSYEKL. The CDR3 DNA follows: TGCGCCAGCAGCCAAGCGGGACTAGCGGGAGCCAGATCCACAGATACGCAGTATTTT. This encodes CASSQAGLAGARSTDTQYF.

The gene calls are TRBV5-1 and TRBJ1-5, with D possibly being TRBD1 (5 bases). The CDR3 extends over 15 amino acids. Trimming shortened V by 0 bases and J by 6 bases, and 13 bases separated the two germline ends. CDR1 is SGHRS and CDR2 is YFSETQ in the germline V gene. The DNA for the CDR3 is TGCGCCAGCAGCTTGGTGGGGGACGGGAGTCAGCCCCAGCATTTT. The encoded protein is CASSLVGDGSQPQHF.

This clone turned up a few times. Other nucleotide sequences in the sample specify the same CDR3. The CDR3 coding sequence is TGCAGCGTTTCGGGACAGAACTATGGCTACACCTTC. This sequence encodes CSVSGQNYGYTF. The chain recombines TRBV29-1 with TRBJ1-2; 7 nucleotides match TRBD1. Germline assignment: CDR1 SQVTM and CDR2 ANQGSEA. CDR3 length equals 12 residues. V lost 5 bases, J lost 2 bases, and 2 bases stayed unmatched. Using reference TRBV29-1 and TRBJ1-2 for the parts outside the CDR3, the full variable domain is SAVISQKPSRDICQRGTSLTIQCQVDSQVTMMFWYRQQPGQSLTLIATANQGSEATYESGFVIDKFPISRPNLTFSTLTVSNMSPEDSSIYLCSVSGQNYGYTFGSGTRLTVV.

The chain carries TRBV5-4 and TRBJ2-7; 9 bases agree with TRBD1. Germline assignment: CDR1 SGHNT and CDR2 YYREEE (reference sequence). After removal of 1 base from V and 5 bases from J, the junction contained 7 bases not matched to a gene. This CDR3 spans 15 amino acids. CDR3: CASSLTGTGQNEQYF. DNA of the CDR3: TGTGCCAGCAGCTTGACCGGGACAGGGCAAAACGAGCAGTACTTC.

The chain recombines TRBV6-6 with TRBJ1-2; 7 positions agree with TRBD1. Germline V gives CDR1 MNHNY, CDR2 SVGAGI (reference sequence). This CDR3 has 13 amino acids. Trimming at V came to 4 bases and at J to 8 bases, leaving 7 bases not matched to a gene. The CDR3 reads CASSSDRQDGYTF. Here the CDR3 DNA reads TGTGCCAGCAGTTCGGACAGGCAGGACGGCTACACCTTC.

This clone was counted a few times. The gene calls are TRBV7-8 and TRBJ1-2, with D perhaps TRBD1 (6 bases). In germline, CDR1 is SGHVS, CDR2 FQNEAQ. Trimming pared 5 bases from V and 9 bases from J, leaving 16 bases between. The CDR3 is made up of 13 amino acids. Written as DNA, the CDR3 is TGTGCCAGCAGCATCGCCAGGGGAAATCGCTACACCTTC. Translated: CASSIARGNRYTF.

This chain links TRBV5-6 with TRBJ1-1, with no clear D. The V gene's germline CDR1 is SGHDT and CDR2 YYEEEE. V was clipped by 0 bases and J by 1 base, with 7 bases between them. The CDR3 is made up of 14 amino acids. The CDR3 region has the DNA TGTGCCAGCAGCTTGGGGCAGCCGAACACTGAAGCTTTCTTT. Its translation is CASSLGQPNTEAFF.

The rearrangement uses TRBV2 and TRBJ1-6, with D unresolved. CDR3 length: 14 amino acids. The V gene's germline CDR1 is SNHLY and CDR2 FYNNEI. V gave up 3 bases and J gave up 9 bases, with 12 bases separating them. The CDR3 nucleotides read TGTGCCAGCAGTGACCCCAGGCCGGGTTCACCCCTCCACTTT. Translation: CASSDPRPGSPLHF. Drawing the rest from reference TRBV2 and TRBJ1-6, the complete variable domain is EPEVTQTPSHQVTQMGQEVILRCVPISNHLYFYWYRQILGQKVEFLVSFYNNEISEKSEIFDDQFSVERPDGSNFTLKIRSTKLEDSAMYFCASSDPRPGSPLHFGNGTRLTVT.

The chain couples TRBV5-6 to TRBJ2-2; D is tentatively TRBD1 or TRBD2 (5 bases each). The CDR3 extends over 14 amino acids. V lost 4 bases, J lost 3 bases, and 10 bases lay in between. Looked up from germline, CDR1 is SGHDT and CDR2 is YYEEEE. CDR3: CASSAGTYTGELFF. DNA of the CDR3: TGTGCCAGCAGCGCCGGGACCTACACCGGGGAGCTGTTTTTT.

CDR3 region: CASRLLGDTEAFF. The CDR3 DNA is TGTGCCAGCAGGCTCCTCGGGGACACTGAAGCTTTCTTT. V and J are TRBV7-9 and TRBJ1-1; D not resolved. The V end was cut by 6 bases, the J end by 3 bases, with 11 bases between. The CDR3 spans 13 residues. The germline V gene has CDR1 SEHNR and CDR2 FQNEAQ (reference sequence).

The chain links TRBV2 to TRBJ1-2, with D maybe TRBD1 (5 bases). The CDR3 is 14 amino acids. Trimming removed 2 bases at V and 7 bases at J, with 14 bases between. The germline gives CDR1 SNHLY, CDR2 FYNNEI. This CDR3 is CASSEPAGRRGYTF. The CDR3 bases are TGTGCCAGCAGTGAACCGGCAGGGAGGCGTGGCTACACCTTC.

This sequence joins TRBV6-6 and TRBJ2-7; 11 bases are shared with TRBD2. CDR3 length: 14 residues. The V gene's germline CDR1 is MNHNY and CDR2 SVGAGI (reference sequence). The junction had 7 bases not matched to a gene; V was cut back by 4 bases and J by 8 bases. In DNA form, the CDR3 reads TGTGCCAGCAGTTCGGGACTAGCGGCCTCAAAGCAGTACTTC. This gives the protein CASSSGLAASKQYF.

V usage is TRBV27 and J usage is TRBJ1-5; no clear D. V lost 1 base to trimming and J lost 1 base, with 5 bases between them. From germline, CDR1 is MNHEY and CDR2 SMNVEV (reference sequence). The length of the CDR3 is 14 residues. The CDR3 DNA is TGTGCCAGCAGTTTATTTGAAAGCAATCAGCCCCAGCATTTT. Its translation: CASSLFESNQPQHF.

Points on this clone: Within the sample, other DNA sequences also encode this same CDR3. This chain connects TRBV10-3 to TRBJ1-2, with TRBD1 matching over 7 bases. Looked up from germline, CDR1 is ENHRY and CDR2 is SYGVKD. The CDR3 consists of 14 residues. V lost 6 bases to trimming and J lost 5 bases; unmatched junction nucleotides: 9. CDR3 sequence (DNA): TGTGCCATCAGCGAGACAGGGCAGCAATATGGCTACACCTTC. Amino acids: CAISETGQQYGYTF.

The chain recombines TRBV28 with TRBJ2-7; D gene unclear. The CDR3 sequence is 13 residues long. Germline V gene lookup returns CDR1 MDHEN and CDR2 SYDVKM. V lost 6 bases and J 5 bases, leaving 14 bases between the germline ends. The CDR3 nucleotides read TGTGCCAGCAGAACTCTGGGAACTAACGAGCAGTACTTC. Its translation: CASRTLGTNEQYF.

The chain uses TRBV6-5 and TRBJ2-2; TRBD1 matches 7 bases. There are 15 residues in the CDR3. Per the germline V gene, CDR1 is MNHEY and CDR2 is SVGAGI. Trimming cost V 6 bases and J 1 base; bases outside gene matches: 5. This chain's CDR3 is CASSMGQLNTGELFF. In nucleotides, the CDR3 is TGTGCCAGCAGCATGGGACAGCTGAACACCGGGGAGCTGTTTTTT.

The gene calls are TRBV6-5 and TRBJ1-1, with D possibly matching TRBD1 (5 bases). The CDR3 has 15 amino acids. The V gene lost 2 bases and the J gene lost 0 bases, with 10 bases spanning the gap. Germline CDR1 reads MNHEY; CDR2 reads SVGAGI. Written as DNA, the CDR3 is TGTGCCAGCAGTTACGGGGCAGCCATGAACACTGAAGCTTTCTTT. This codes for CASSYGAAMNTEAFF.

The chain couples TRBV7-9 to TRBJ1-6; D is unclear. Germline CDR1 SEHNR, CDR2 FQNEAQ (reference sequence). This CDR3 has 15 amino acids. V lost 5 bases, J lost 3 bases, and 11 bases lay in between. In DNA form, the CDR3 reads TGTGCCAGCAGCCCCACCGCAAACTATAATTCACCCCTCCACTTT. It translates to CASSPTANYNSPLHF.

This clone occurred a few times. The rearrangement uses TRBV6-1 and TRBJ2-2; tentative D call: TRBD1 (7 bases). This CDR3 spans 14 amino acids. The germline V gene encodes CDR1 MNHNS and CDR2 SASEGT. Trimming pared 9 bases from V and 4 bases from J, leaving 15 bases between. The CDR3, as DNA: TGTGCCAGTCGACAGGGAGGTAGCACCGGGGAGCTGTTTTTT. Protein product: CASRQGGSTGELFF.

This sequence joins TRBV5-6 and TRBJ2-3; 7 bases fit TRBD2. The CDR3 is made up of 14 amino acids. The V and J ends lost 0 bases and 6 bases, in that order; junction bases with no gene match: 4. Germline values: CDR1 SGHDT, CDR2 YYEEEE. The chain's CDR3 is CASSLGRGGDTQYF. The DNA of the CDR3 is TGTGCCAGCAGCTTGGGGAGGGGAGGGGATACGCAGTATTTT.

The chain links TRBV5-6 to TRBJ2-1; possibly TRBD1 or TRBD2 for D (6 bases each). Per the germline V gene, CDR1 is SGHDT and CDR2 is YYEEEE. The V gene lost 3 bases and the J gene lost 8 bases, with 24 bases spanning the gap. CDR3 length equals 17 residues. The CDR3 loop reads CASSSGQKQPWRDEQFF. The CDR3 DNA is TGTGCCAGCAGCTCCGGACAGAAACAACCTTGGAGGGATGAGCAGTTCTTC.

Written as DNA, the CDR3 is TGTGCCTGGGGACGGGACACTGGTAGCAATCAGCCCCAGCATTTT. Amino acid sequence: CAWGRDTGSNQPQHF. This chain joins TRBV30 and TRBJ1-5; D is possibly TRBD1 (6 bases). Trimming took off 5 bases at V and 0 bases at J, with 14 bases between the two ends. Germline values: CDR1 GTSNPN, CDR2 SVGIG (reference sequence). The CDR3 runs 15 residues.

V and J are TRBV15 and TRBJ1-4; no clear D gene. The CDR3 spans 15 residues. Between the trimmed V and J ends, which lost 3 bases and 0 bases, there was a span of 8 bases. Germline values: CDR1 LNHNV, CDR2 YYDKDF (reference sequence). CDR3: CATSRSRSTNEKLFF. CDR3 nucleotides: TGTGCCACCAGCAGGTCGAGGTCAACTAATGAAAAACTGTTTTTT.

CDR3 sequence (DNA): TGTGCCAGCAGCCCGGGACAGGGCGCAAATTCACCCCTCCACTTT. Translation: CASSPGQGANSPLHF. V gene TRBV2 combines with J gene TRBJ1-6, with 9 bases identical to TRBD1. J lost 7 bases, V lost 6 bases, and 7 bases had no gene match. Germline assignment: CDR1 SNHLY and CDR2 FYNNEI. This CDR3 has 15 amino acids.

The chain employs TRBV5-1 and TRBJ2-1; 11 nucleotides align to TRBD2. The CDR3 is 16 residues long. After removal of 4 bases from V and 7 bases from J, the junction contained 10 bases not matched to a gene. CDR1 is SGHRS, CDR2 YFSETQ, per germline. CDR3 amino acids: CASSRGSGLAGNEQFF. The CDR3 DNA follows: TGCGCCAGCAGCCGCGGCTCAGGACTAGCGGGTAATGAGCAGTTCTTC.

This sequence joins TRBV28 and TRBJ1-5; no definite D call. The ends were cut back, 2 bases at V and 2 bases at J, with 13 bases in the middle. CDR1 and CDR2 (germline): MDHEN, SYDVKM. The CDR3 loop spans 16 amino acids. The DNA of the CDR3 is TGTGCCAGCAGTTTAACAGAAGTCAGGCGCAATCAGCCCCAGCATTTT. This gives the protein CASSLTEVRRNQPQHF.